Below are 5 T cell receptor beta chains sequenced from a single sample in a study of blood T cell repertoires in COVID-19. Repertoires were generated with immunoSEQ multiplex PCR, while TCRdb's copy carries only in-frame clones and drops some. Of about 290,000 clones listed, roughly 91% are singletons. Sequenced material: peripheral blood. The receptors were sampled from a woman between 25 and 40 years old with COVID-19, enrolled during active disease.

This chain uses TRBV18 with TRBJ1-5, with D tentatively TRBD1 (5 bases). The ends were cut back, 4 bases at V and 7 bases at J, with 17 bases in the middle. Germline assignment: CDR1 KGHSH and CDR2 LQKENI. The CDR3 has 15 residues. In nucleotides, the CDR3 is TGTGCCAGCTCACATCCGAAGGATCAGGGACAGCCCCAGCATTTT. As protein: CASSHPKDQGQPQHF.

The CDR3 region has the DNA TGTGCCAGCAGGCTGACGAGGGTCAACGAGCAGTACTTC. This translates into CASRLTRVNEQYF. This chain links TRBV27 with TRBJ2-7, with D maybe TRBD2 (5 bases). The CDR3 is made up of 13 amino acids. V was cut by 6 bases and J by 5 bases, with 14 bases left in between. Germline V lookup: CDR1 MNHEY, CDR2 SMNVEV (reference sequence).

The chain recombines TRBV2 with TRBJ2-1, with TRBD1 matching over 7 bases. CDR1 SNHLY and CDR2 FYNNEI come from the germline V gene. The CDR3 has 14 amino acids. Trimming at V came to 8 bases and at J to 2 bases, leaving 6 bases not matched to a gene. The CDR3: CASSGTDTYNEQFF. The CDR3 DNA sequence: TGTGCCAGCTCCGGGACAGACACCTACAATGAGCAGTTCTTC.

The chain carries TRBV7-8 and TRBJ2-1; 8 bases agree with TRBD2. This CDR3 region has 16 residues. Germline-derived CDR1 and CDR2 are SGHVS and FQNEAQ. J lost 7 bases, V lost 5 bases, and 13 bases had no gene match. CDR3: CASSINTAGTRNEQFF. DNA of the CDR3: TGTGCCAGCAGCATAAACACTGCCGGGACTAGAAATGAGCAGTTCTTC.

The chain has TRBV30 and TRBJ1-1; D is unclear. The CDR3 is 12 residues long. V was cut by 4 bases and J by 5 bases, with 11 bases left in between. The germline gives CDR1 GTSNPN, CDR2 SVGIG (reference sequence). The CDR3: CAWTYGVTEAFF. The CDR3 nucleotides are TGTGCCTGGACCTACGGGGTGACTGAAGCTTTCTTT.